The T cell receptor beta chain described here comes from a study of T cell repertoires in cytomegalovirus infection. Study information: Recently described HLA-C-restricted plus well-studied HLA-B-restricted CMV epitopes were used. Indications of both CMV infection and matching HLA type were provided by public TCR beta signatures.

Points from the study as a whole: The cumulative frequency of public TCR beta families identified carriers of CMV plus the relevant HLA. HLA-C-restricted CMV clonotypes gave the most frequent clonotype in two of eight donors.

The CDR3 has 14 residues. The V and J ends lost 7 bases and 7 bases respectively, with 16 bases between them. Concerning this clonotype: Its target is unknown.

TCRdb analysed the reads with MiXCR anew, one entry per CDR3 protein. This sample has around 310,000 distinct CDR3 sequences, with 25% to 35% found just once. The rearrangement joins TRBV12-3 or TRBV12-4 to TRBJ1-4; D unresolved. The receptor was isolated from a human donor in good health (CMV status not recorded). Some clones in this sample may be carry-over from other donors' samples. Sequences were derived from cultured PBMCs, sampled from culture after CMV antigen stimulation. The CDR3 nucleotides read TGTGCCAGCAAGGTCACGGAGGGCGGTGAAAAACTGTTTTTT. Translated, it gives CASKVTEGGEKLFF.